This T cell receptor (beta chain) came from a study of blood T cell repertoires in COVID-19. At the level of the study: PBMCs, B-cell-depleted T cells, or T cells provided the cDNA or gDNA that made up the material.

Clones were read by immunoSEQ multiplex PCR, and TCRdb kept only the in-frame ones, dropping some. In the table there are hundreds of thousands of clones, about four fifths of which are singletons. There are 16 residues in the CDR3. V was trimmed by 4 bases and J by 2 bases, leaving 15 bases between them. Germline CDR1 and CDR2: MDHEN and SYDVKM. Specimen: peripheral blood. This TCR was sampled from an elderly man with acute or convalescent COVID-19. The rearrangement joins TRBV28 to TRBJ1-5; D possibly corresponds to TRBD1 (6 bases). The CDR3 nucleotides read TGTGCCAGCAGTTCCCGCGAAAAGGGGGGCAATCAGCCCCAGCATTTT. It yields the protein CASSSREKGGNQPQHF.